One and the same sample provided the 15 T cell receptor beta chains below, sequenced in a study of T cells in Graves' hyperthyroidism and ophthalmopathy. TCR beta CDR3 sequences were amplified from RNA transcripts. Researchers ran a first-round RT-PCR on the TCR CDR3 using the HTBI primer set. A single record per CDR3 protein comes from TCRdb applying MiXCR to the multiplex PCR reads. In the table there are some 380,000 distinct CDR3 sequences, roughly 14% of which are singletons. The sequenced material came from blood. The receptors were gathered from a man younger than 40 with Graves' hyperthyroidism that later progressed to Graves' ophthalmopathy.

This clonotype occurred a few times. The chain is built from TRBV5-1 and TRBJ1-2; no reliable D call. The CDR3 length is 15 residues. V shed 0 bases and J shed 0 bases, with 9 bases lying between them. Germline V gives CDR1 SGHRS, CDR2 YFSETQ. This CDR3 reads CASSLEGKSNYGYTF. In nucleotides, the CDR3 is TGCGCCAGCAGCTTGGAAGGGAAATCTAACTATGGCTACACCTTC. Together with reference TRBV5-1 and TRBJ1-2, the CDR3 gives the full variable domain: KAGVTQTPRYLIKTRGQQVTLSCSPISGHRSVSWYQQTPGQGLQFLFEYFSETQRNKGNFPGRFSGRQFSNSRSEMNVSTLELGDSALYLCASSLEGKSNYGYTFGSGTRLTVV.

This clonotype was detected once. The junction departs from the called germline gene at one end, perhaps through a read error. The CDR3 region has the DNA TGTGCCAGCAGTTTGGACGCGGGTACACCCCCCCACTTT. Its translation is CASSLDAGTPPHF. The chain combines TRBV28 with TRBJ1-6; D is uncertain. The CDR3 totals 13 residues. The germline CDR1 and CDR2 sequences are MDHEN and SYDVKM.

This clonotype showed up many times. This rearrangement joins TRBV7-9 to TRBJ2-3; D might be TRBD2 (6 bases). V dropped 1 base and J dropped 6 bases, with 14 bases sitting between them. The CDR3 is 15 amino acids. Germline V gives CDR1 SEHNR, CDR2 FQNEAQ (reference sequence). The CDR3, as DNA: TGTGCCAGCAGCTTAGAGGGGACCCGGGGGGATACGCAGTATTTT. Amino acid sequence: CASSLEGTRGDTQYF.

The rearrangement links TRBV5-1 to TRBJ2-3, with 7 bases matching TRBD2. Germline assignment: CDR1 SGHRS and CDR2 YFSETQ. V lost 4 bases to trimming and J lost 11 bases; unmatched junction nucleotides: 16. CDR3 length: 15 amino acids. The CDR3 region has the DNA TGCGCCAGCAGCACCCGGGACTACTATCACCATCAGCAGTATTTT. As protein: CASSTRDYYHHQQYF.

This clonotype was seen many times. In DNA, the CDR3 is TGTGCCAGTAGTATACCTGATAACACTGAAGCTTTCTTT. This translates into CASSIPDNTEAFF. The genes are TRBV19 and TRBJ1-1; D is unclear. The germline gives CDR1 LNHDA, CDR2 SQIVND (reference sequence). Between the trimmed V and J ends, which lost 2 bases and 2 bases, there was a span of 6 bases. This CDR3 is built from 13 residues.

This clonotype has a count of ten or more. V usage is TRBV20-1 and J usage is TRBJ1-1; D is unclear. CDR1 is DFQATT and CDR2 is SNEGSKA in the germline V gene (reference sequence). Trimming took off 4 bases at V and 0 bases at J, with 12 bases between the two ends. This CDR3 region has 14 residues. The CDR3 sequence: CSAIEQRLNTEAFF. In DNA form, the CDR3 reads TGCAGTGCTATCGAACAGAGATTGAACACTGAAGCTTTCTTT.

This clonotype was seen many times. CDR3 DNA: TGCGCCAGCAGCTTGGCCGCAGGGATGGGCGGCTACACCTTC. Its translation: CASSLAAGMGGYTF. This chain uses TRBV5-1 with TRBJ1-2, with D possibly matching TRBD1 (5 bases). From germline, CDR1 is SGHRS and CDR2 YFSETQ. The ends were cut back, 0 bases at V and 8 bases at J, with 14 bases in the middle. CDR3 length equals 14 residues.

Ten or more counts support this clonotype. The chain employs TRBV28 and TRBJ1-1, with TRBD1 as a possible D gene (5 bases). The CDR3 extends over 13 amino acids. From germline, CDR1 is MDHEN and CDR2 SYDVKM. V shed 3 bases and J shed 3 bases, with 8 bases lying between them. As DNA, the CDR3 is TGTGCCAGCAGTTTGCGGGACTACACTGAAGCTTTCTTT. It translates to CASSLRDYTEAFF. Full variable domain (remainder filled in from reference TRBV28 and TRBJ1-1): DVKVTQSSRYLVKRTGEKVFLECVQDMDHENMFWYRQDPGLGLRLIYFSYDVKMKEKGDIPEGYSVSREKKERFSLILESASTNQTSMYLCASSLRDYTEAFFGQGTRLTVV.

This clonotype was counted a few times. The genes are TRBV12-5 and TRBJ2-2; D is perhaps TRBD2 (6 bases). V lost 0 bases and J lost 5, with 10 bases in between. Germline V CDR1 and CDR2: LGHNT, FRNRAP. This CDR3 contains 15 residues. The CDR3 nucleotides read TGTGCTAGTGGTTTGGTACTTGGGGGGACCGGGGAGCTGTTTTTT. This sequence encodes CASGLVLGGTGELFF.

This clonotype was detected many times. V and J are TRBV2 and TRBJ1-1, with D perhaps TRBD1 (6 bases). CDR1 and CDR2 from the germline V gene are SNHLY and FYNNEI. This CDR3 comprises 14 residues. Trimming cost V 2 bases and J 2 bases, with 9 bases left between them. Written as DNA, the CDR3 is TGTGCCAGCAGTGAACAGGGGAGCAACACTGAAGCTTTCTTT. It codes for CASSEQGSNTEAFF.

As concerns this clonotype: One base away lies a much larger clone, so this may be a sequencing read error. The chain employs TRBV12-3 or TRBV12-4 and TRBJ1-2; no clear D. The CDR3 has 12 amino acids. V was trimmed by 4 bases and J by 8 bases, leaving 11 bases between them. The CDR3 DNA reads as TGTGCCAGCAGTTCCGGATTTAGAGGCTACACCTTC. Its translation is CASSSGFRGYTF.

This clonotype showed up many times. The rearrangement links TRBV7-9 to TRBJ2-2; D remains unclear. V gave up 2 bases and J gave up 0 bases, with 13 bases separating them. The CDR3 contains 17 residues. In germline, CDR1 is SEHNR, CDR2 FQNEAQ (reference sequence). In DNA, the CDR3 is TGTGCCAGCAGCTTAAGAATTGGAACTTCGAACACCGGGGAGCTGTTTTTT. It codes for CASSLRIGTSNTGELFF.

The table lists this clonotype with a few counts. The chain uses TRBV5-1 and TRBJ2-3; 8 positions agree with TRBD2. Germline assignment: CDR1 SGHRS and CDR2 YFSETQ. Trimming removed 5 bases from V and 4 bases from J; junction bases left unmatched: 9. The CDR3 totals 15 residues. CDR3 sequence: CASRDPWRGADTQYF. The CDR3 DNA sequence: TGCGCCAGCAGGGATCCTTGGCGGGGGGCAGATACGCAGTATTTT. The full variable domain, rest sourced from reference TRBV5-1 and TRBJ2-3, is KAGVTQTPRYLIKTRGQQVTLSCSPISGHRSVSWYQQTPGQGLQFLFEYFSETQRNKGNFPGRFSGRQFSNSRSEMNVSTLELGDSALYLCASRDPWRGADTQYFGPGTRLTVL.

This clonotype was detected a few times. The chain uses TRBV6-1 and TRBJ1-6, with unresolved D. V was shortened by 4 bases and J by 5 bases, with 12 bases between the two germline ends. In germline, CDR1 is MNHNS, CDR2 SASEGT. There are 15 residues in the CDR3. CDR3 sequence (DNA): TGTGCCAGCAGTGTGGATAGGGCGCATAATTCACCCCTCCACTTT. Residues: CASSVDRAHNSPLHF.

At least ten counts were recorded for this clonotype. The rearrangement joins TRBV2 to TRBJ1-2, with D maybe TRBD1 (5 bases). Trimming pared 2 bases from V and 3 bases from J, leaving 10 bases between. Germline lookup yields CDR1 SNHLY and CDR2 FYNNEI. The CDR3 length is 14 residues. For the CDR3, the DNA is TGTGCCAGCAGTGAATGGGGCAAAGACTATGGCTACACCTTC. Residues: CASSEWGKDYGYTF.